The rows below give T cell receptor beta chains drawn from one sample of a study of blood T cells in healthy people across ages. Using its own MiXCR run on the 5' RACE reads, TCRdb lists one record per CDR3 protein. Of about 1.8 million distinct CDR3 sequences in the sample, 40% to 55% were seen once. Source material: blood. The receptors stem from a woman aged 40 to 50 in good health. CDR3s include the opening cysteine and the closing phenylalanine or tryptophan. D genes are given only for firm matches. The size of a clone is reported for some rows only, either as once, few or many, or as a class for expanded clones.

J: TRBJ2-7
D: -
V: TRBV7-9
size: few
DNA: TGTGCCAGCAGCCCTCTTCCGGGCAACGGGTCCTACGAGCAGTACTTC
CDR3: CASSPLPGNGSYEQYF

J: TRBJ1-2
D: -
V: TRBV15
size: -
DNA: TGTGCCACCCGAGGGAGGCAGGGTGGCTACACCTTC
CDR3: CATRGRQGGYTF

J: TRBJ2-1
D: -
V: TRBV29-1
size: few
DNA: TGCAGCGTTGAAGAAGTACAAGACAATGAGCAGTTCTTC
CDR3: CSVEEVQDNEQFF

J: TRBJ1-2
D: -
V: TRBV2
size: once
DNA: TGTGCCGGGAGGGAAGGCAGACTGAACTATGGCTACACCTTC
CDR3: CAGREGRLNYGYTF

J: TRBJ2-7
D: TRBD1
V: TRBV7-2
size: -
DNA: TGTGCCAGCAGCTCGGGACAGGGGCTCGGCTACGAGCAGTACTTC
CDR3: CASSSGQGLGYEQYF

J: TRBJ1-4
D: -
V: TRBV20-1
size: few
DNA: TGCAGTGCTAGGGCACACGGTAATAATGAAAAACTGTTTTTT
CDR3: CSARAHGNNEKLFF

J: TRBJ2-6
D: -
V: TRBV6-1
size: many
DNA: TGTGCCAGCCTACCCACAGGGACGGGGGCCAACGTCCTGACTTTC
CDR3: CASLPTGTGANVLTF

J: TRBJ2-7
D: TRBD2
V: TRBV6-2/TRBV6-3
size: -
DNA: TGTGCCAGCAGGCGGACTAGCGGGGGATATTACAATGAGCAGTACTTC
CDR3: CASRRTSGGYYNEQYF

J: TRBJ2-1
D: TRBD1
V: TRBV12-3/TRBV12-4
size: few
DNA: TGTGCCAGCCTTCGGGACAGGGTCGCAAATGAGCAGTTCTTC
CDR3: CASLRDRVANEQFF

J: TRBJ2-7
D: -
V: TRBV27
size: -
DNA: TGTGCCAGCAGTCCCACACTGCCTTACGAGCAGTACTTC
CDR3: CASSPTLPYEQYF

J: TRBJ2-1
D: TRBD1
V: TRBV7-2
size: few
DNA: TGTGCCAGTCGAACTACAGGGGAACAAGGCAATGAGCAGTTCTTC
CDR3: CASRTTGEQGNEQFF

J: TRBJ2-3
D: TRBD1
V: TRBV7-2
size: many
DNA: TGTGCCAGCAGCCGGACAGGGAGCACAGATACGCAGTATTTT
CDR3: CASSRTGSTDTQYF

J: TRBJ2-6
D: TRBD1
V: TRBV6-2/TRBV6-3
size: -
DNA: TGTGCCAGCAGAAAGATAGGTACGGCCGGGACAGGAAACTCTGGGGCCAACGTCCTGACTTTC
CDR3: CASRKIGTAGTGNSGANVLTF

J: TRBJ2-5
D: -
V: TRBV29-1
size: -
DNA: TGCAGCGTTGAAACTAGAGGCTTACAAGAGACCCAGTACTTC
CDR3: CSVETRGLQETQYF

J: TRBJ2-3
D: -
V: TRBV7-2
size: -
DNA: TGTGCCAGCACCCTGACAGCCCACACAGATACGCAGTATTTT
CDR3: CASTLTAHTDTQYF